This passage covers 24 T cell receptor beta chains from one sample sequenced in a study of T cell changes during pregnancy in multiple sclerosis. Produced via immunoSEQ multiplex PCR; TCRdb's table is partial and in-frame only. The sample has under 15,000 clones, about 85% seen once. The sequencing here drew on CD8+ T cells from peripheral blood mononuclear cells, taken in the second trimester of pregnancy. These receptors all stem from a female donor in good health, enrolled as a control in a pregnancy study.

This clone was detected a few times. This rearrangement joins TRBV7-8 to TRBJ2-7; the D gene is possibly TRBD2 (6 bases). This CDR3 comprises 16 residues. Germline V gene data show CDR1 as SGHVS and CDR2 as FQNEAQ. V was shortened by 2 bases and J by 0 bases, with 14 bases between the two germline ends. The CDR3, as DNA: TGTGCCAGCAGCTTATCAACCGGGACTCCCTCCTACGAGCAGTACTTC. Its protein product is CASSLSTGTPSYEQYF.

The rearrangement joins TRBV30 to TRBJ2-7, with 7 positions matching TRBD2. Germline loops: CDR1 GTSNPN, CDR2 SVGIG (reference sequence). The ends lost 2 bases at V and 4 bases at J; junction bases unmatched: 8. The CDR3 spans 14 residues. In DNA form, the CDR3 reads TGTGCCTGGAGTCTCGACGGGAGGACATACGAGCAGTACTTC. It specifies CAWSLDGRTYEQYF.

The chain combines TRBV15 with TRBJ2-5; the match to TRBD1 covers 11 bases. This CDR3 has 16 residues. Trimming cost V 0 bases and J 4 bases; bases outside gene matches: 4. Germline CDR1 reads LNHNV; CDR2 reads YYDKDF (reference sequence). DNA of the CDR3: TGTGCCACCAGCAGAGACCGGACAGGGGGCATAGAGACCCAGTACTTC. Translation: CATSRDRTGGIETQYF.

Note on this clone: Within the sample, other DNA sequences also encode this same CDR3. The chain recombines TRBV4-1 with TRBJ2-7, with 11 bases aligning to TRBD1. With V trimmed by 3 bases and J by 3 bases, 7 bases remained unmatched. There are 16 residues in the CDR3. Germline CDR1 is MGHRA and CDR2 is YSYEKL. The CDR3 coding sequence is TGCGCCAGCAGCCAGGATAAGGGGACAGGGGGCTACGAGCAGTACTTC. This sequence encodes CASSQDKGTGGYEQYF.

The gene calls are TRBV7-9 and TRBJ2-5, with 9 bases aligning to TRBD2. In germline, CDR1 is SEHNR, CDR2 FQNEAQ (reference sequence). V lost 2 bases to trimming and J lost 1 base; unmatched junction nucleotides: 5. The CDR3 has 16 residues. The CDR3 sequence is CASSLIVTSGQETQYF. CDR3 bases: TGTGCCAGCAGCTTAATCGTGACTAGCGGCCAAGAGACCCAGTACTTC. Looking up the rest from reference TRBV7-9 and TRBJ2-5 gives the full variable domain: DTGVSQNPRHKITKRGQNVTFRCDPISEHNRLYWYRQTLGQGPEFLTYFQNEAQLEKSRLLSDRFSAERPKGSFSTLEIQRTEQGDSAMYLCASSLIVTSGQETQYFGPGTRLLVL.

The V gene is TRBV6-5, the J gene TRBJ1-5; 9 bases agree with TRBD1. Losses at the gene ends were 8 bases for V and 1 base for J; bases not matched to a gene: 0. The CDR3 totals 13 residues. Germline CDR1 reads MNHEY; CDR2 reads SVGAGI. The CDR3 here is CASGTGSNQPQHF. The CDR3 nucleotides are TGTGCCAGCGGGACAGGGAGCAATCAGCCCCAGCATTTT.

The rearrangement links TRBV19 to TRBJ1-2; a weak D match, TRBD1 (6 bases). Trimming took 5 bases from V and 4 from J, leaving 14 bases between them. The CDR3 is 14 residues long. Germline V gene sequence: CDR1 LNHDA, CDR2 SQIVND (reference sequence). The DNA of the CDR3 is TGTGCCAGTAGTCCCGGACAGCCGTTCTATGGCTACACCTTC. It specifies CASSPGQPFYGYTF.

This clone has just one count. This chain uses TRBV9 with TRBJ2-7; TRBD2 is a possible D gene (7 bases). Trimming left V 4 bases short and J 5 bases short, with 16 bases between. Germline CDR1 SGDLS, CDR2 YYNGEE. This CDR3 is built from 14 residues. The CDR3 nucleotides are TGTGCCAGCAGCCAAGGGGGGGCGGCGGACGAGCAGTACTTC. Its protein product is CASSQGGAADEQYF.

The chain is built from TRBV19 and TRBJ2-5, with 8 bases fitting TRBD1. CDR3 length: 15 amino acids. With V trimmed by 4 bases and J by 4 bases, 8 bases remained unmatched. In germline, CDR1 is LNHDA, CDR2 SQIVND (reference sequence). The CDR3 region is CASSNPGGAGETQYF. CDR3 bases: TGTGCCAGTAGTAATCCAGGGGGCGCAGGAGAGACCCAGTACTTC. The variable domain in full, with the rest retrieved from reference TRBV19 and TRBJ2-5, is DGGITQSPKYLFRKEGQNVTLSCEQNLNHDAMYWYRQDPGQGLRLIYYSQIVNDFQKGDIAEGYSVSREKKESFPLTVTSAQKNPTAFYLCASSNPGGAGETQYFGPGTRLLVL.

This CDR3 reads CASSLGAGGTYEQYF. The CDR3 region has the DNA TGTGCCAGCAGTTTAGGAGCGGGGGGAACCTACGAGCAGTACTTC. The chain links TRBV27 to TRBJ2-7, with 9 bases aligning to TRBD2. V was clipped by 2 bases and J by 2 bases; unmatched bases: 4. CDR1 MNHEY and CDR2 SMNVEV come from the germline V gene (reference sequence). The CDR3 covers 15 residues.

V is TRBV28 and J is TRBJ1-4; a weak D match, TRBD1 (6 bases). Trimming cost V 4 bases and J 0 bases, with 12 bases left between them. CDR3 length: 16 amino acids. The germline gives CDR1 MDHEN, CDR2 SYDVKM. CDR3 amino acids: CASSSRDTTTNEKLFF. Here the CDR3 DNA reads TGTGCCAGCAGTTCAAGGGACACTACAACTAATGAAAAACTGTTTTTT.

This chain connects TRBV6-4 to TRBJ2-3; 8 bases match TRBD2. The CDR3 covers 14 residues. Germline loops: CDR1 MRHNA, CDR2 SNTAGT. Trimming at V came to 3 bases and at J to 1 base, leaving 0 bases not matched to a gene. In DNA form, the CDR3 reads TGTGCCAGCAGTGAAGCGGGAGGCACAGATACGCAGTATTTT. Amino acids: CASSEAGGTDTQYF.

The genes are TRBV12-2 and TRBJ1-1; TRBD1 is taken as the D call from the table, unchecked against the DNA. TRBV12-2 is recorded as a pseudogene. The CDR3 loop spans 16 amino acids. The CDR3 sequence is CASRLDREEQDTEAFF. DNA of the CDR3: TGTGCAAGTCGCTTGGACAGGGAGGAGCAGGACACTGAAGCTTTCTTT.

This chain uses TRBV5-6 with TRBJ1-6; no definite D call. Germline V lookup: CDR1 SGHDT, CDR2 YYEEEE. The ends were cut back, 0 bases at V and 0 bases at J, with 4 bases in the middle. CDR3 length: 15 residues. In DNA form, the CDR3 reads TGTGCCAGCAGCTTGGGTAACTCCTATAATTCACCCCTCCACTTT. Residues: CASSLGNSYNSPLHF.

The chain couples TRBV27 to TRBJ2-1, with TRBD2 matching over 11 bases. The length of the CDR3 is 17 residues. CDR1 and CDR2 from the germline V gene are MNHEY and SMNVEV (reference sequence). The J segment lost 4 bases and the V segment lost 2 bases, leaving 7 bases of the junction unmatched. The CDR3 loop is CASSLILGTSGYNEQFF. CDR3 sequence (DNA): TGTGCCAGCAGTTTAATACTCGGGACTAGCGGATACAATGAGCAGTTCTTC.

The rearrangement uses TRBV7-9 and TRBJ1-2; D remains ambiguous. The CDR3 length is 13 residues. The V gene lost 1 base and the J gene lost 2 bases, with 5 bases spanning the gap. Germline assignment: CDR1 SEHNR and CDR2 FQNEAQ (reference sequence). CDR3 in DNA: TGTGCCAGCAGCTTAGGAGGGAACTATGGCTACACCTTC. Residues: CASSLGGNYGYTF.

This chain uses TRBV7-2 with TRBJ2-1, with TRBD2 matching over 8 bases. With V trimmed by 5 bases and J by 8 bases, 8 bases remained unmatched. Germline-derived CDR1 and CDR2 are SGHTA and FQGNSA. The CDR3 consists of 14 residues. The CDR3 bases are TGTGCCAGCAGCCCGAGCGGGGGCGGGGATGAGCAGTTCTTC. Residues: CASSPSGGGDEQFF.

The CDR3 region has the DNA TGTGCCTGGAGACCGACAGGTTCAAACACCATATATTTT. Its translation: CAWRPTGSNTIYF. The chain joins TRBV30 to TRBJ1-3; D may be TRBD1 (6 bases). Per the germline V gene, CDR1 is GTSNPN and CDR2 is SVGIG (reference sequence). Trimming pared 3 bases from V and 6 bases from J, leaving 12 bases between. This CDR3 spans 13 amino acids. Based on the CDR3 plus reference TRBV30 and TRBJ1-3, the full variable domain is SQTIHQWPATLVQPVGSPLSLECTVEGTSNPNLYWYRQAAGRGLQLLFYSVGIGQISSEVPQNLSASRPQDRQFILSSKKLLLSDSGFYLCAWRPTGSNTIYFGEGSWLTVV.

This chain uses TRBV7-2 with TRBJ2-1; 10 nucleotides agree with TRBD2. The CDR3 sequence is 16 residues long. V was clipped by 3 bases and J by 7 bases; unmatched bases: 9. Germline V gives CDR1 SGHTA, CDR2 FQGNSA. CDR3 nucleotide sequence: TGTGCCAGCAGCTTCAGGACTAGCGGTGGGGGGAATGAGCAGTTCTTC. Amino acids: CASSFRTSGGGNEQFF.

The chain's CDR3 is CATSAGEGENIQYF. The CDR3 DNA follows: TGTGCCACCTCGGCAGGGGAGGGGGAAAACATTCAGTACTTC. The chain has TRBV7-9 and TRBJ2-4, with D perhaps matching TRBD2 (7 bases). Trimming took off 10 bases at V and 5 bases at J, with 18 bases between the two ends. The CDR3 length is 14 residues. The germline V gene has CDR1 SEHNR and CDR2 FQNEAQ (reference sequence).

The V gene is TRBV14, the J gene TRBJ2-7; 14 positions agree with TRBD2. Germline CDR1 SGHDN, CDR2 FVKESK. The CDR3 consists of 15 residues. Trimming removed 4 bases from V and 3 bases from J; junction bases left unmatched: 2. The CDR3 reads CASSRGLAGVYEQYF. In DNA form, the CDR3 reads TGTGCCAGCAGCCGGGGACTAGCGGGAGTCTACGAGCAGTACTTC.

This clone was seen just once. This chain links TRBV27 with TRBJ2-3; D not resolved. This CDR3 contains 17 residues. V was shortened by 5 bases and J by 2 bases, with 20 bases between the two germline ends. The germline V gene has CDR1 MNHEY and CDR2 SMNVEV (reference sequence). The CDR3 DNA reads TGTGCCAGCAGTCTTACCCCTAAGGCTAGTCACACAGATACGCAGTATTTT. Amino acid sequence: CASSLTPKASHTDTQYF.

The chain uses TRBV11-2 and TRBJ2-7; D perhaps matches TRBD1 (6 bases). Germline V gives CDR1 SGHAT, CDR2 FQNNGV. V was shortened by 6 bases and J by 5 bases, with 20 bases between the two germline ends. The CDR3 contains 15 residues. CDR3 sequence (DNA): TGTGCCAGCAGTTTCGCCGACAGGCCCCTGGACGAGCAGTACTTC. Protein sequence: CASSFADRPLDEQYF.

Relative to its sample, this clone is medium-sized. This sequence joins TRBV7-9 and TRBJ2-1; D may be TRBD2 (6 bases). Trimming left V 1 base short and J 6 bases short, with 19 bases between. CDR1 SEHNR and CDR2 FQNEAQ come from the germline V gene (reference sequence). The CDR3 covers 17 residues. The CDR3 spells CASSLGGGGKGFNEQFF. The DNA of the CDR3 is TGTGCCAGCAGCTTAGGGGGTGGAGGGAAGGGGTTCAATGAGCAGTTCTTC.